The next 5 T cell receptor beta chains were all read from a single sample in a study of T cell clones after liver transplantation. Clones were sequenced by immunoSEQ multiplex PCR, and TCRdb holds only the in-frame ones, with some missing. The table shows roughly 56,000 clones, with over 65% occurring only once. This specimen was CD4+ T cells from blood, taken roughly 55 months after liver transplant. These receptors all stem from a human patient who received a liver transplant. These T cells may partly come from the graft donor.

The genes are TRBV2 and TRBJ1-1; D may be TRBD1 (5 bases). V was shortened by 8 bases and J by 6 bases, with 10 bases between the two germline ends. The CDR3 is 11 residues long. Germline V gives CDR1 SNHLY, CDR2 FYNNEI. CDR3 nucleotides: TGTGCCAGCCAAGAAGGGGCTGAAGCTTTCTTT. Its protein is CASQEGAEAFF. The entire variable domain, with the rest obtained from reference TRBV2 and TRBJ1-1, is as follows: EPEVTQTPSHQVTQMGQEVILRCVPISNHLYFYWYRQILGQKVEFLVSFYNNEISEKSEIFDDQFSVERPDGSNFTLKIRSTKLEDSAMYFCASQEGAEAFFGQGTRLTVV.

V usage is TRBV30 and J usage is TRBJ2-7; no clear D. This CDR3 is built from 13 residues. The ends were cut back, 2 bases at V and 5 bases at J, with 13 bases in the middle. The germline gives CDR1 GTSNPN, CDR2 SVGIG (reference sequence). CDR3 coding DNA: TGTGCCTGGAGTCTGGGCGCAGCTCACGAGCAGTACTTC. Its translation is CAWSLGAAHEQYF.

J is TRBJ1-2 and V is TRBV10-1; TRBD1 matches at 7 bases. The V gene end was trimmed by 1 base and the J gene end by 4 bases; junction bases not matched to a gene: 12. Germline V CDR1 and CDR2: WNHNN, SYGVQD (reference sequence). CDR3 length: 17 residues. Here the CDR3 DNA reads TGCGCCAGCAGTGAGTTTCAAGGGACAGTAGAAGGCTATGGCTACACCTTC. Its translation: CASSEFQGTVEGYGYTF.

This clone appeared a few times. The V and J genes are TRBV18 and TRBJ1-6; D unresolved. Germline V lookup: CDR1 KGHSH, CDR2 LQKENI. This CDR3 has 15 residues. Trimming took 2 bases from V and 9 from J, leaving 14 bases between them. This CDR3 is CASSPNPGEGSPLHF. CDR3 nucleotides: TGTGCCAGCTCACCAAATCCCGGGGAGGGTTCACCCCTCCACTTT.

The rearrangement links TRBV19 to TRBJ2-3, with TRBD2 matching over 7 bases. CDR1 and CDR2 (germline): LNHDA, SQIVND (reference sequence). The CDR3 covers 15 residues. V was pared by 1 base and J by 4 bases, with 5 bases of the junction left unmatched. The CDR3 DNA sequence: TGTGCCAGTAGTATAGGCGCAGGGAGGGCAGATACGCAGTATTTT. Encoded protein: CASSIGAGRADTQYF.